This T cell receptor beta chain emerged from a study of graft-versus-host responses after intestinal transplantation. Using immunoSEQ multiplex PCR, the repertoire was profiled, and TCRdb retains in-frame clones only, with some absent. The repertoire holds around 130,000 clones, about 92% seen once, with roughly 0.17% in the top ten. Regarding this clone: The antigen is undetermined.

Germline lookup yields CDR1 SGHNT and CDR2 YYREEE (reference sequence). The CDR3 consists of 13 residues. Trimming stripped 4 bases from V and 5 bases from J, with 12 bases between. The starting material was unstimulated CD4+ T cells sorted from spleen or lymph node cells, obtained before intestinal transplant. The receptor's source is a human donor who received an intestinal transplant. This chain connects TRBV5-4 to TRBJ2-5; D ambiguous. The CDR3 DNA sequence: TGTGCCAGCAGCCCGGGTCGTGTGGAGACCCAGTACTTC. Translation gives CASSPGRVETQYF. Full variable domain (outside the CDR3, taken from reference TRBV5-4 and TRBJ2-5): ETGVTQSPTHLIKTRGQQVTLRCSSQSGHNTVSWYQQALGQGPQFIFQYYREEENGRGNFPPRFSGLQFPNYSSELNVNALELDDSALYLCASSPGRVETQYFGPGTRLLVL.